Listed here are 28 T cell receptor beta chains from one sample, sequenced in a study of blood T cell repertoires in COVID-19. Method: immunoSEQ multiplex PCR; TCRdb's copy keeps in-frame clones and lacks some. This sample has 150,000 or so clones, with around 82% found just once. The material sequenced was peripheral blood. The receptors shown here come from a man in his sixties with COVID-19, enrolled during active disease.

This clone was observed a handful of times. V and J are TRBV6-6 and TRBJ2-3, with TRBD2 matching over 9 bases. The CDR3 loop spans 15 amino acids. Germline lookup yields CDR1 MNHNY and CDR2 SVGAGI (reference sequence). V dropped 7 bases and J dropped 5; count of bases not matched to a gene: 10. CDR3 sequence reads: CASTRVAGVKDTQYF. CDR3 in DNA: TGTGCCAGCACCCGGGTAGCGGGAGTGAAAGATACGCAGTATTTT.

The CDR3 DNA reads TGTGCCAGCAGCTTGTCGGGACAGAACACCGGGGAGCTGTTTTTT. Translated: CASSLSGQNTGELFF. The chain is built from TRBV5-6 and TRBJ2-2, with a tentative D call TRBD1 (6 bases). The CDR3 has 15 amino acids. The germline gives CDR1 SGHDT, CDR2 YYEEEE. Trimming removed 1 base at V and 1 base at J, with 8 bases between.

This clone was observed a few times. V gene TRBV7-2 combines with J gene TRBJ1-5; weak D call: TRBD1 (6 bases). This CDR3 spans 16 amino acids. Germline loops: CDR1 SGHTA, CDR2 FQGNSA. Trimming shortened V by 1 base and J by 6 bases, and 16 bases separated the two germline ends. CDR3 DNA: TGTGCCAGCAGCTTAGTAGCAGGGAAACAGGGTCAGCCCCAGCATTTT. Translating it yields CASSLVAGKQGQPQHF.

This chain links TRBV19 with TRBJ1-5; no clear D gene. The CDR3 runs 15 residues. Germline loops: CDR1 LNHDA, CDR2 SQIVND (reference sequence). V lost 7 bases and J lost 3, with 16 bases in between. The CDR3 reads CASTHIEEYNQPQHF. The DNA for the CDR3 is TGTGCCAGTACCCACATTGAGGAGTACAATCAGCCCCAGCATTTT.

CDR3 coding DNA: TGCAGCGCTACTAGGGGAGGCGATGAGCAGTTCTTC. It codes for CSATRGGDEQFF. The J gene is TRBJ2-1, the V gene TRBV29-1; possible D gene TRBD2, 6 bases. CDR1 and CDR2 (germline): SQVTM, ANQGSEA. CDR3 length: 12 amino acids. The germline V and J ends were trimmed by 7 bases and 8 bases, with 15 bases remaining between them.

The J gene is TRBJ2-5, the V gene TRBV2; a possible D gene is TRBD2 (5 bases). There are 16 residues in the CDR3. V was cut by 2 bases and J by 5 bases, with 18 bases left in between. Germline CDR1 and CDR2: SNHLY and FYNNEI. In DNA, the CDR3 is TGTGCCAGCAGTGAAAGGTCGGGAAGCAGAAAGGAGACCCAGTACTTC. Translation gives CASSERSGSRKETQYF.

This sequence joins TRBV2 and TRBJ2-5; TRBD1 agrees at 7 bases. Losses at the gene ends were 2 bases for V and 5 bases for J; bases not matched to a gene: 11. The germline gives CDR1 SNHLY, CDR2 FYNNEI. The CDR3 is 16 amino acids. The CDR3 loop is CASSEHGQVGGETQYF. CDR3 nucleotide sequence: TGTGCCAGCAGTGAACATGGACAGGTCGGCGGGGAGACCCAGTACTTC.

J is TRBJ1-1 and V is TRBV6-2 or TRBV6-3; a weak D match, TRBD1 (6 bases). CDR3 length equals 15 residues. CDR1 is MNHEY, CDR2 SVGEGT, per germline. V shed 5 bases and J shed 2 bases, with 15 bases lying between them. The CDR3 sequence: CASSHPRGANTEAFF. In DNA, the CDR3 is TGTGCCAGCAGTCACCCCAGGGGCGCTAACACTGAAGCTTTCTTT.

This clone was recorded once. Here the CDR3 reads CASSKDRGLVNTEAFF. CDR3 coding DNA: TGTGCCAGCTCAAAGGACAGGGGGCTCGTGAACACTGAAGCTTTCTTT. The chain uses TRBV18 and TRBJ1-1, with 11 bases matching TRBD1. Germline lookup yields CDR1 KGHSH and CDR2 LQKENI. CDR3 length: 16 amino acids. J lost 0 bases, V lost 5 bases, and 5 bases had no gene match.

This clone was seen only a few times. The V gene is TRBV6-1, the J gene TRBJ1-1, with D possibly TRBD1 on 5 matching bases. V shed 0 bases and J shed 11 bases, with 10 bases lying between them. Looked up from germline, CDR1 is MNHNS and CDR2 is SASEGT. CDR3 length: 12 amino acids. The DNA of the CDR3 is TGTGCCAGCAGTGAAGCATTAGGGGTCGCTTTCTTT. It encodes CASSEALGVAFF.

The chain joins TRBV7-8 to TRBJ2-5, with D unresolved. This CDR3 is built from 12 residues. Trimming took off 5 bases at V and 4 bases at J, with 8 bases between the two ends. Per the germline V gene, CDR1 is SGHVS and CDR2 is FQNEAQ. CDR3 sequence (DNA): TGTGCCAGCAGCCCCCTCGGAGAGACCCAGTACTTC. It encodes CASSPLGETQYF. The full variable domain, in which reference TRBV7-8 and TRBJ2-5 provide the parts outside the CDR3, is GAGVSQSPRYKVAKRGQDVALRCDPISGHVSLFWYQQALGQGPEFLTYFQNEAQLDKSGLPSDRFFAERPEGSVSTLKIQRTQQEDSAVYLCASSPLGETQYFGPGTRLLVL.

This clone has a single count. This chain connects TRBV7-2 to TRBJ2-2; D uncertain. Germline CDR1 SGHTA, CDR2 FQGNSA. Trimming took off 5 bases at V and 4 bases at J, with 11 bases between the two ends. This CDR3 is built from 14 residues. CDR3 amino acids: CASSIAGGTGELFF. The CDR3 DNA sequence: TGTGCCAGCAGCATCGCCGGCGGCACCGGGGAGCTGTTTTTT.

The J gene is TRBJ2-1, the V gene TRBV5-1, with TRBD1 matching 9 bases. This CDR3 has 14 residues. CDR1 and CDR2 (germline): SGHRS, YFSETQ. V was clipped by 0 bases and J by 6 bases; unmatched bases: 1. In nucleotides, the CDR3 is TGCGCCAGCAGCTTGGCGACAGGGGGCAATGAGCAGTTCTTC. This sequence encodes CASSLATGGNEQFF.

The chain is built from TRBV5-1 and TRBJ2-7; 11 bases fit TRBD1. Germline loops: CDR1 SGHRS, CDR2 YFSETQ. Germline trimming cut 0 bases from V and 7 bases from J; bases unmatched to any gene: 6. This CDR3 is 15 amino acids long. This chain's CDR3 is CASSLGGQGAREQYF. CDR3 nucleotides: TGCGCCAGCAGCTTGGGCGGACAGGGGGCGAGAGAGCAGTACTTC. The variable domain in full, with the rest retrieved from reference TRBV5-1 and TRBJ2-7, is KAGVTQTPRYLIKTRGQQVTLSCSPISGHRSVSWYQQTPGQGLQFLFEYFSETQRNKGNFPGRFSGRQFSNSRSEMNVSTLELGDSALYLCASSLGGQGAREQYFGPGTRLTVT.

J is TRBJ1-3 and V is TRBV29-1; D unclear. This CDR3 is built from 13 residues. V lost 4 bases and J lost 0, with 7 bases in between. The germline V gene has CDR1 SQVTM and CDR2 ANQGSEA. The DNA for the CDR3 is TGCAGCGTTGCTACGGGCTCTGGAAACACCATATATTTT. Amino acids: CSVATGSGNTIYF. The whole variable domain, filled in from reference TRBV29-1 and TRBJ1-3, reads SAVISQKPSRDICQRGTSLTIQCQVDSQVTMMFWYRQQPGQSLTLIATANQGSEATYESGFVIDKFPISRPNLTFSTLTVSNMSPEDSSIYLCSVATGSGNTIYFGEGSWLTVV.

The chain uses TRBV16 and TRBJ1-4; D is undetermined. Germline CDR1 reads KGHSY; CDR2 reads FQNENV. Trimming removed 4 bases from V and 6 bases from J, with 9 bases in between. CDR3 size: 13 residues. The CDR3, as DNA: TGTGCCAGCAGCCTGGGTCGGGATGAAAAACTGTTTTTT. It encodes CASSLGRDEKLFF.

The V call is TRBV6-1, the J call TRBJ2-6; TRBD2 matches at 7 bases. The CDR3 has 17 amino acids. V shed 0 bases, J shed 10 bases, and the junction held 12 bases outside the gene matches. The V gene's germline CDR1 is MNHNS and CDR2 SASEGT. This chain's CDR3 is CASSEALGEGPSNVLTF. CDR3 DNA: TGTGCCAGCAGTGAAGCGCTCGGGGAGGGACCTTCTAACGTCCTGACTTTC.

The chain employs TRBV11-1 and TRBJ1-1, with D uncertain. Trimming stripped 3 bases from V and 1 base from J, with 6 bases between. The CDR3 consists of 13 residues. In germline, CDR1 is SGHAT, CDR2 FQDESV (reference sequence). DNA for the CDR3: TGTGCCAGCAGCTTCTCCCCGAACACTGAAGCTTTCTTT. Translated: CASSFSPNTEAFF.

The V gene is TRBV6-5, the J gene TRBJ1-5; 8 nucleotides match TRBD1. The CDR3 sequence is 14 residues long. CDR1 MNHEY and CDR2 SVGAGI come from the germline V gene. V dropped 6 bases and J dropped 7; count of bases not matched to a gene: 8. The CDR3: CASSPTGGWQPQHF. The CDR3 nucleotides are TGTGCCAGCAGCCCAACAGGGGGTTGGCAGCCCCAGCATTTT.

This chain connects TRBV24-1 to TRBJ2-1, with 8 bases that match TRBD2. The V gene end was trimmed by 1 base and the J gene end by 5 bases; junction bases not matched to a gene: 9. Germline V gene lookup returns CDR1 KGHDR and CDR2 SFDVKD. CDR3 size: 17 residues. The CDR3 is CATSDLGGGRRDNEQFF. CDR3 bases: TGTGCCACCAGTGATTTAGGTGGCGGGAGGCGGGACAATGAGCAGTTCTTC.

The rearrangement links TRBV2 to TRBJ1-1; D is ambiguous. The CDR3 contains 15 residues. Germline CDR1 SNHLY, CDR2 FYNNEI. V dropped 5 bases and J dropped 1 base, with 14 bases sitting between them. CDR3 nucleotides: TGTGCCAGCAGTCTTGAGGCGACGGGGAACACTGAAGCTTTCTTT. This gives the protein CASSLEATGNTEAFF.

This chain connects TRBV13 to TRBJ2-1; D is uncertain. In germline, CDR1 is PRHDT, CDR2 FYEKMQ (reference sequence). The CDR3 contains 12 residues. Trimming cost V 3 bases and J 7 bases, with 7 bases left between them. CDR3 bases: TGTGCCAGCAGCTTTATGGAGAATGAGCAGTTCTTC. It is translated as CASSFMENEQFF.

The V call is TRBV2, the J call TRBJ2-7; D is undetermined. The CDR3 length is 11 residues. With 6 bases removed from V and 3 bases from J, the gap between germline ends came to 6 bases. Germline CDR1 reads SNHLY; CDR2 reads FYNNEI. The CDR3 bases are TGTGCCAGCAGAAGCCACTACGAGCAGTACTTC. As protein: CASRSHYEQYF.

The rearrangement joins TRBV18 to TRBJ1-2, with 8 bases identical to TRBD1. With V trimmed by 1 base and J by 0 bases, 10 bases remained unmatched. This CDR3 contains 18 residues. Germline V gene sequence: CDR1 KGHSH, CDR2 LQKENI. This CDR3 reads CASSPRQGQGLTNYGYTF. Written as DNA, the CDR3 is TGTGCCAGCTCACCACGGCAAGGACAGGGACTTACTAACTATGGCTACACCTTC.

The gene calls are TRBV5-1 and TRBJ2-7, with 8 positions matching TRBD1. Looked up from germline, CDR1 is SGHRS and CDR2 is YFSETQ. CDR3 length: 14 residues. J lost 7 bases, V lost 4 bases, and 10 bases had no gene match. This chain's CDR3 is CASSPGQAALEQYF. The DNA of the CDR3 is TGCGCCAGCAGCCCGGGACAGGCAGCTTTGGAGCAGTACTTC.

This sequence joins TRBV7-2 and TRBJ1-5, with D perhaps matching TRBD1 (6 bases). Trimming shortened V by 3 bases and J by 4 bases, and 16 bases separated the two germline ends. Germline CDR1 SGHTA, CDR2 FQGNSA. CDR3 length equals 16 residues. CDR3 protein: CASSLGASGLNQPQHF. The CDR3, as DNA: TGTGCCAGCAGCTTGGGGGCTTCGGGATTGAATCAGCCCCAGCATTTT.

In this sample, this clone turned up once. V usage is TRBV4-3 and J usage is TRBJ1-1, with D maybe TRBD1 (6 bases). Trimming left V 2 bases short and J 2 bases short, with 9 bases between. Germline CDR1 and CDR2: LGHNA and YSLEER. This CDR3 contains 14 residues. Written as DNA, the CDR3 is TGCGCCAGCAGCCAATTCAGGGGAAACACTGAAGCTTTCTTT. Its translation is CASSQFRGNTEAFF.

The rearrangement joins TRBV6-5 to TRBJ2-2; TRBD1 is a possible D gene (6 bases). The CDR3 is made up of 15 amino acids. V was trimmed by 2 bases and J by 3 bases, leaving 10 bases between them. CDR1 MNHEY and CDR2 SVGAGI come from the germline V gene. The DNA for the CDR3 is TGTGCCAGCAGTTACGTCAGGGGTGACACCGGGGAGCTGTTTTTT. Translation: CASSYVRGDTGELFF.